The clone carrying this T cell receptor (beta chain) was observed a handful of times. Its antigen remains unidentified. V was pared by 4 bases and J by 7 bases, with 8 bases of the junction left unmatched. Per the germline V gene, CDR1 is MDHEN and CDR2 is SYDVKM. The length of the CDR3 is 16 residues. The source of the sample is a study of cytomegalovirus exposure and HLA in healthy donors. Overall study context: Unique TCRs from HLA-typed donors, 65 million to 85 million of them, were held in an early data release. Out of 398 genotyped donors, around 80% belonged to the Caucasian-associated ancestry cluster. Notes on the study in general: Among the sequence variants, a highly shared cluster was likely an artifact of sequencing. A later analysis linked a missense DCLRE1C variant to TCR beta V- and J-gene trimming.

The PCR contained 60 Vbeta and 13 Jbeta primers. Some clones are missing from TCRdb's copy, which holds only in-frame ones; the method was immunoSEQ multiplex PCR. Of roughly 100,000 clones detected, 64% appear once; the ten largest clones hold 3% to 3.5%. The chain couples TRBV28 to TRBJ1-6; 9 bases match TRBD1. Material: PBMCs. The sequence was obtained from a man in his 60s in good health and CMV-seronegative. The CDR3 bases are TGTGCCAGCAGTTCCCACACGGGACAGGGAAATTCACCCCTCCACTTT. Amino acids: CASSSHTGQGNSPLHF.